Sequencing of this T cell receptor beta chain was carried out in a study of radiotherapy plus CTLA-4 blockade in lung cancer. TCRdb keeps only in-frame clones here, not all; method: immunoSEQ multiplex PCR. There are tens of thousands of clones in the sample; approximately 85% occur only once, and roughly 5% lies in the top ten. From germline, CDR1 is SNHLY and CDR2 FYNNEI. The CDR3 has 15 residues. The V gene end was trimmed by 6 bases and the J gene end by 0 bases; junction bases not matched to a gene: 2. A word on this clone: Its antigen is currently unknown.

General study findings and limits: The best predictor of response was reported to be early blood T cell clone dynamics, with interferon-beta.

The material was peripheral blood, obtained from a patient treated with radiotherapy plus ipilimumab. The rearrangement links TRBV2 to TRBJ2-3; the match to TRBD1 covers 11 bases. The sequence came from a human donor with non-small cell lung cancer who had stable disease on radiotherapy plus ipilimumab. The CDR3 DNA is TGTGCCAGCAGCGGGACAGGGGGAAGCACAGATACGCAGTATTTT. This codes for CASSGTGGSTDTQYF.